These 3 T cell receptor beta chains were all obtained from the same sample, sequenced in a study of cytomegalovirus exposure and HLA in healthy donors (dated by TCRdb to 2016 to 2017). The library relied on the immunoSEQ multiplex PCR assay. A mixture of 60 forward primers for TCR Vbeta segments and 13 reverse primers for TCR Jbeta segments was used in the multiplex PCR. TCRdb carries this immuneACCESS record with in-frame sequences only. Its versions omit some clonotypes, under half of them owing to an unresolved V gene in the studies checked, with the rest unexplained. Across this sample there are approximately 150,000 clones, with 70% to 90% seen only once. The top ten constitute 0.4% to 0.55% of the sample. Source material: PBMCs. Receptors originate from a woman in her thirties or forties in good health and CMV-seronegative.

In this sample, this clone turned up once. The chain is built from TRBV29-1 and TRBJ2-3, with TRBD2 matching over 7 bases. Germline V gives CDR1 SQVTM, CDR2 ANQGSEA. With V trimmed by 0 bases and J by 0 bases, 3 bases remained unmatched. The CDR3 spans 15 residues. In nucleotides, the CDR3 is TGCAGCGTTGAAGATAGGCGGGGGAGCACAGATACGCAGTATTTT. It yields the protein CSVEDRRGSTDTQYF.

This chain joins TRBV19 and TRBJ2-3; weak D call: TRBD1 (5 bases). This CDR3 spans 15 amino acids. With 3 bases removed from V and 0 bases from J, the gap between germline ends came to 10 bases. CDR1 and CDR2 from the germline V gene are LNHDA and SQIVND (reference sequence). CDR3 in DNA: TGTGCCAGTAGTATCACGGCAGGGAGCACAGATACGCAGTATTTT. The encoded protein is CASSITAGSTDTQYF.

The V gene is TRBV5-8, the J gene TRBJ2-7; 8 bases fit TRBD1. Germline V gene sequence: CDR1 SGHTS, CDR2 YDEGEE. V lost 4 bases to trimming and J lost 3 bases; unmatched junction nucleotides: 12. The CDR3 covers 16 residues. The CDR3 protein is CASSPHRTGRYYEQYF. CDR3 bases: TGTGCCAGCAGCCCGCACAGGACAGGGCGATACTACGAGCAGTACTTC. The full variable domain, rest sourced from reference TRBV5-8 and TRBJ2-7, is EAGVTQSPTHLIKTRGQQATLRCSPISGHTSVYWYQQALGLGLQFLLWYDEGEERNRGNFPPRFSGRQFPNYSSELNVNALELEDSALYLCASSPHRTGRYYEQYFGPGTRLTVT.